This T cell receptor (beta chain) was observed in a study of T-cell reconstitution after alpha-beta-depleted transplantation in children. The study, taken as a whole, reports: Most T-cell counts and diversity one year after the transplant came from T cells that were newly produced.

This sample's TCRbeta library carried unique molecular identifier barcodes. From the PCR reads, TCRdb called clonotypes with MiXCR, one entry per CDR3 protein. Among over 150,000 distinct CDR3 sequences listed, about 6% were seen once. This clonotype has a handful of counts. Its antigen is unknown. This CDR3 comprises 13 residues. Germline V gene lookup returns CDR1 LGHNA and CDR2 YSLEER. The V and J ends lost 0 bases and 8 bases respectively, with 5 bases between them. The source was PBMCs, collected before TCRalphabeta/CD19-depleted stem cell transplant. The TCR sequence derives from a girl under two years old with combined immunodeficiency, due to receive a stem cell transplant. The rearrangement links TRBV4-3 to TRBJ1-6; D call uncertain. The CDR3 spells CASSQDNDSPLHF. The CDR3 DNA reads as TGCGCCAGCAGCCAAGATAACGATTCACCCCTCCACTTT.